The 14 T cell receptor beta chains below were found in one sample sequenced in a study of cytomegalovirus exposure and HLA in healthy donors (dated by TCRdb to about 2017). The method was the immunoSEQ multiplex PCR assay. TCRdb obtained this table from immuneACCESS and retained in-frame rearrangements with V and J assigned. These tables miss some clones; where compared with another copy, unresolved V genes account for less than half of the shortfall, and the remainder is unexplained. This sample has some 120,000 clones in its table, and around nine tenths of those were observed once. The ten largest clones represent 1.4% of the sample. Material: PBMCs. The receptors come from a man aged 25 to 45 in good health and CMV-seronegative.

CDR3 sequence (DNA): TGCGCCAGCAGCAAATCGACAGTAGCAGATACGCAGTATTTT. It specifies CASSKSTVADTQYF. The V gene is TRBV5-1, the J gene TRBJ2-3; possible D gene TRBD1, 5 bases. Trimming cost V 4 bases and J 4 bases, with 13 bases left between them. The CDR3 is 14 residues long. CDR1 is SGHRS and CDR2 is YFSETQ in the germline V gene.

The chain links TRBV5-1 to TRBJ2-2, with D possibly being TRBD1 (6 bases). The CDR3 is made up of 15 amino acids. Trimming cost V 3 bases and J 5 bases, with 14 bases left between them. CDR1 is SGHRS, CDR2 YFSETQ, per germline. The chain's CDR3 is CASSSTGKGTGELFF. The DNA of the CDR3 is TGCGCCAGCAGCTCAACAGGGAAGGGAACCGGGGAGCTGTTTTTT.

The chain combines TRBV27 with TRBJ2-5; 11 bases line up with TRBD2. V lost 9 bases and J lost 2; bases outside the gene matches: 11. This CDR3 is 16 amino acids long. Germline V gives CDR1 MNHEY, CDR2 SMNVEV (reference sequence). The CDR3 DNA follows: TGTGCCAGTCGCAGCGGGACTAGCGGACCGCAAGAGACCCAGTACTTC. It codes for CASRSGTSGPQETQYF.

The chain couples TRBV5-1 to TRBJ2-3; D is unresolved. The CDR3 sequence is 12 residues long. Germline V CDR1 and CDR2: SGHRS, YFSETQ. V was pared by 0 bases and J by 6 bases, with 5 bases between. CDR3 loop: CASSLESDTQYF. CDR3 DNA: TGCGCCAGCAGCTTGGAATCGGATACGCAGTATTTT.

The CDR3 sequence: CASSQDLSTSGGRDEQFF. CDR3 nucleotides: TGTGCCAGCAGCCAAGACCTTTCAACTAGCGGGGGTCGTGATGAGCAGTTCTTC. The chain carries TRBV4-2 and TRBJ2-1; 11 bases agree with TRBD2. With V trimmed by 0 bases and J by 8 bases, 12 bases remained unmatched. This CDR3 has 18 residues. Germline lookup yields CDR1 LGHNA and CDR2 YNFKEQ.

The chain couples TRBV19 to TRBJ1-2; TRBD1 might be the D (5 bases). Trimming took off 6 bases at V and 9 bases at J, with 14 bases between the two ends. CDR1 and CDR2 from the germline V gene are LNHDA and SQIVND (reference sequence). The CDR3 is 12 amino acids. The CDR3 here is CASSPNQGSYTF. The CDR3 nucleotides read TGTGCCAGTAGCCCAAATCAGGGAAGCTACACCTTC.

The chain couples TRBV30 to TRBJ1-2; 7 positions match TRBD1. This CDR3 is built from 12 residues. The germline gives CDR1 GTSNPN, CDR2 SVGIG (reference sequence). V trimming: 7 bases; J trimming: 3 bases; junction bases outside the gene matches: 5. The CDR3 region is CASPGQHYGYTF. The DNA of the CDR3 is TGTGCCTCACCGGGACAGCACTATGGCTACACCTTC.

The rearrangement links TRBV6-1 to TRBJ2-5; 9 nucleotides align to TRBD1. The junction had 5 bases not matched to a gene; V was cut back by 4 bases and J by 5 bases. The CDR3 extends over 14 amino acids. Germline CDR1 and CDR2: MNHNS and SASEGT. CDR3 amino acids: CASSGNRGLETQYF. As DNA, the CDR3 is TGTGCCAGCAGTGGCAACAGGGGGCTGGAGACCCAGTACTTC.

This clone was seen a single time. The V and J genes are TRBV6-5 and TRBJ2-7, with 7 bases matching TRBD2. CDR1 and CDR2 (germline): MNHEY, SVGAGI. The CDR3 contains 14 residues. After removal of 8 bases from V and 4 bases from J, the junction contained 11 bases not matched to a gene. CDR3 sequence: CASRGGSQGYEQYF. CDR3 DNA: TGTGCCAGCCGGGGAGGGAGCCAAGGGTACGAGCAGTACTTC.

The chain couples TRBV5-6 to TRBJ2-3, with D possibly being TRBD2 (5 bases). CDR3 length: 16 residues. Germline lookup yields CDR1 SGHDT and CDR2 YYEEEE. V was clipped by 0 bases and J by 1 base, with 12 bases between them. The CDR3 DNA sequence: TGTGCCAGCAGCTTGGGCACGGGATGGGGCACAGATACGCAGTATTTT. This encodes CASSLGTGWGTDTQYF.

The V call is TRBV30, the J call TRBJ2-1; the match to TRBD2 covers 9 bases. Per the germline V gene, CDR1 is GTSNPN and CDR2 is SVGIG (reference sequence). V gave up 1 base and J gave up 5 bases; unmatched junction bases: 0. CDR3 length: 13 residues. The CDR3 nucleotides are TGTGCCTGGAGTGGACTAGCGGACAATGAGCAGTTCTTC. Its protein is CAWSGLADNEQFF.

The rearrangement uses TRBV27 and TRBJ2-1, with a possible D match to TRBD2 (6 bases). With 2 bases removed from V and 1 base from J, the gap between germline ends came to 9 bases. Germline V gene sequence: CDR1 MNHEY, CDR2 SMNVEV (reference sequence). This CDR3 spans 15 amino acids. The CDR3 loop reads CASSLDGGSYNEQFF. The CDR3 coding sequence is TGTGCCAGCAGTTTAGATGGGGGGTCCTACAATGAGCAGTTCTTC.

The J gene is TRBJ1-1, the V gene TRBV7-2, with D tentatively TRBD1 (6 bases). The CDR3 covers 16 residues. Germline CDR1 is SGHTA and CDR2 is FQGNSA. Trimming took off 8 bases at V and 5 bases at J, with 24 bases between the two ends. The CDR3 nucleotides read TGTGCCAGCCGGGGGGGCTACCCACCCAGTTTAACTGAAGCTTTCTTT. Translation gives CASRGGYPPSLTEAFF. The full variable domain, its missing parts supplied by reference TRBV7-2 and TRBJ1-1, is GAGVSQSPSNKVTEKGKDVELRCDPISGHTALYWYRQSLGQGLEFLIYFQGNSAPDKSGLPSDRFSAERTGGSVSTLTIQRTQQEDSAVYLCASRGGYPPSLTEAFFGQGTRLTVV.

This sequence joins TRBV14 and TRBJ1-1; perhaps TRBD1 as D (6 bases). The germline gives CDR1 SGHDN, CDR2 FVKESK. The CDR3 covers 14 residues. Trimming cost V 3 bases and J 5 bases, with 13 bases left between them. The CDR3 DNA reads TGTGCCAGCAGCCACTTGCAGGGGTTTACTGAAGCTTTCTTT. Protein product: CASSHLQGFTEAFF.